This TCR beta chain was captured in a study of lymphopenia after photon versus proton radiotherapy. Regarding the study as a whole: Larger post-nadir TCR diversity loss correlated inversely with survival in deceased patients. Only patients who died were analyzed for survival; proton advantage is unproven. Oligoclonal CD8+ Temra expansion after nadir drove photon patients' diversity drop. Under photons, naive T cells and diversity fell while effector/memory populations rose.

This table comes from immunoSEQ multiplex PCR, and its TCRdb copy is limited to in-frame clones, with some not included. The sample contains 10,000 to 15,000 clones, roughly nine tenths of which appear only once. Germline V CDR1 and CDR2: SGHRS, YFSETQ. V lost 3 bases, J lost 4 bases, and 11 bases stayed unmatched. The length of the CDR3 is 16 residues. To note about this clone: Its antigen remains unidentified.

This sequence originates from a man aged 60-69 years with pancreatic cancer. The starting material was peripheral blood, obtained from a patient treated with proton-based radiotherapy. The chain has TRBV5-1 and TRBJ1-2; TRBD1 agrees at 8 bases. This CDR3 is CASSSGGPTGAYGYTF. The DNA of the CDR3 is TGCGCCAGCAGCTCCGGAGGGCCGACAGGGGCCTATGGCTACACCTTC. Supplemented by reference TRBV5-1 and TRBJ1-2, the full variable domain reads KAGVTQTPRYLIKTRGQQVTLSCSPISGHRSVSWYQQTPGQGLQFLFEYFSETQRNKGNFPGRFSGRQFSNSRSEMNVSTLELGDSALYLCASSSGGPTGAYGYTFGSGTRLTVV.